A single sample is the source of the 6 T cell receptor beta chains below, sequenced in a study of metastatic and nonmetastatic thyroid tumors. Before thyroid surgery, none of the patients had received any treatment. TCRdb called clones again from the PCR reads with MiXCR. The sample lists about 3,900 clones, 36% occurring once. The specimen was tumor tissue. Every receptor here comes from a female donor with papillary thyroid cancer or a benign thyroid nodule (not recorded which). Some clones in this sample may be carry-over from other donors' samples.

The V gene is TRBV25-1, the J gene TRBJ2-7; D call uncertain. Germline V CDR1 and CDR2: MGHDK, SYGVNS. Trimming removed 0 bases from V and 1 base from J, with 13 bases in between. The length of the CDR3 is 16 residues. This CDR3 is CASSEYYLSESYEQYF. The DNA of the CDR3 is TGTGCCAGCAGTGAATATTACCTATCGGAATCCTACGAGCAGTACTTC.

This clone was seen a handful of times. The chain is built from TRBV6-2 or TRBV6-3 and TRBJ2-7, with TRBD1 matching over 9 bases. The germline CDR1 and CDR2 sequences are MNHEY and SVGEGT. The junction had 5 bases not matched to a gene; V was cut back by 6 bases and J by 2 bases. The CDR3 has 14 residues. CDR3 nucleotides: TGTGCCAGCAGGTCCGGGACAGGGACCTACGAGCAGTACTTC. Amino acid sequence: CASRSGTGTYEQYF.

This clone was counted a few times. V and J are TRBV2 and TRBJ2-7, with TRBD1 matching over 9 bases. Germline CDR1 and CDR2: SNHLY and FYNNEI. Trimming took 5 bases from V and 3 from J; bases not matched to a gene: 5. The CDR3 length is 14 residues. The CDR3 DNA is TGTGCCAGCAGTAAGGACAGGGGAGTCTACGAGCAGTACTTC. Translation: CASSKDRGVYEQYF.

This clone occurred a few times. The chain combines TRBV7-6 with TRBJ2-1, with 11 bases that match TRBD2. Trimming cost V 1 base and J 0 bases; bases outside gene matches: 5. Germline loops: CDR1 SGHVS, CDR2 FNYEAQ. The CDR3 spans 18 residues. CDR3 protein: CASSLGTSGGSSYNEQFF. CDR3 sequence (DNA): TGTGCCAGCAGCTTAGGCACTAGCGGGGGTAGCTCCTACAATGAGCAGTTCTTC.

This clone was picked up a small number of times. The rearrangement uses TRBV2 and TRBJ2-1; TRBD2 might be the D (5 bases). The V end was cut by 10 bases, the J end by 12 bases, with 16 bases between. The CDR3 extends over 11 amino acids. From germline, CDR1 is SNHLY and CDR2 FYNNEI. The CDR3 nucleotides are TGTGCCACCTCGGGCGGGTCTGGGCAGTTCTTC. Its translation: CATSGGSGQFF.

The chain is built from TRBV19 and TRBJ2-2, with D possibly matching TRBD2 (5 bases). The germline CDR1 and CDR2 sequences are LNHDA and SQIVND (reference sequence). V was shortened by 1 base and J by 4 bases, with 10 bases between the two germline ends. The CDR3 has 15 residues. The CDR3 nucleotides read TGTGCCAGTAGTATAGCTGGCCGGGGCACCGGGGAGCTGTTTTTT. This gives the protein CASSIAGRGTGELFF. The full variable domain, in which reference TRBV19 and TRBJ2-2 provide the parts outside the CDR3, is DGGITQSPKYLFRKEGQNVTLSCEQNLNHDAMYWYRQDPGQGLRLIYYSQIVNDFQKGDIAEGYSVSREKKESFPLTVTSAQKNPTAFYLCASSIAGRGTGELFFGEGSRLTVL.